The 16 T cell receptor beta chains reported below all come from one sample, sequenced in a study of Ad26.COV2.S vaccination and SARS-CoV-2 variants. Treatment in this sample: some 20 received Ad26.COV2.S at low or high dose, single or two shots; roughly 5 received placebo; per-sample allocation not given. The samples date from day 63 after the first vaccine or placebo injection. The assay was immunoSEQ multiplex PCR, and TCRdb's table has in-frame clones only and misses some. This sample has hundreds of thousands of clones, with around 84% found just once. The sample here was peripheral blood, taken in a trial of Ad26.COV2.S vaccine versus placebo. The receptor set was obtained from a person aged 18-65 years who received the Ad26.COV2.S COVID-19 vaccine or a placebo.

CDR3 nucleotide sequence: TGCGCCAGCAGCCAAGATCGGTTAGATAGCGGGAGGGACAATGAGCAGTTCTTC. This gives the protein CASSQDRLDSGRDNEQFF. The chain joins TRBV4-1 to TRBJ2-1; 11 bases agree with TRBD2. Germline CDR1 is MGHRA and CDR2 is YSYEKL. V lost 0 bases to trimming and J lost 5 bases; unmatched junction nucleotides: 9. The CDR3 extends over 18 amino acids.

The V gene is TRBV29-1, the J gene TRBJ2-7, with D perhaps given as TRBD1 or TRBD2 (6 bases each). CDR3 size: 13 residues. The germline gives CDR1 SQVTM, CDR2 ANQGSEA. Trimming took 5 bases from V and 6 from J, leaving 17 bases between them. CDR3 bases: TGCAGCGTTTTCACCCGGGGGCCAGGCGAGCAGTACTTC. Translating it yields CSVFTRGPGEQYF.

This rearrangement joins TRBV27 to TRBJ1-1; D ambiguous. The CDR3 is 12 residues long. Trimming removed 6 bases at V and 5 bases at J, with 10 bases between. Germline lookup yields CDR1 MNHEY and CDR2 SMNVEV (reference sequence). CDR3 bases: TGTGCCAGCAGCCCCCCCGGGACTGAAGCTTTCTTT. It codes for CASSPPGTEAFF.

V and J are TRBV7-9 and TRBJ1-2; possible D gene TRBD1, 5 bases. This CDR3 spans 15 amino acids. Trimming shortened V by 3 bases and J by 2 bases, and 13 bases separated the two germline ends. Germline-derived CDR1 and CDR2 are SEHNR and FQNEAQ (reference sequence). CDR3 DNA: TGTGCCAGCAGCTTCCCCAACCCAGGGAACTATGGCTACACCTTC. Its protein product is CASSFPNPGNYGYTF.

The CDR3 protein is CAISDFGHSNQPQHF. CDR3 sequence (DNA): TGTGCCATCAGTGATTTCGGACATTCAAATCAGCCCCAGCATTTT. The rearrangement joins TRBV10-3 to TRBJ1-5; D is perhaps TRBD1 (5 bases). Trimming shortened V by 3 bases and J by 4 bases, and 13 bases separated the two germline ends. Germline values: CDR1 ENHRY, CDR2 SYGVKD. The CDR3 extends over 15 amino acids.

The chain links TRBV12-2 to TRBJ2-7; the table calls TRBD2, which could not be checked here. TRBV12-2 is flagged as a pseudogene. CDR3 length equals 16 residues. For the CDR3, the DNA is TGTGCAAGTCGCTCCGGGACTAGCGGGAGCTCCTACGAGCAGTACTTC. As protein: CASRSGTSGSSYEQYF.

The gene calls are TRBV19 and TRBJ2-1; D is perhaps TRBD1 or TRBD2 (5 bases each). The CDR3 contains 13 residues. CDR1 is LNHDA, CDR2 SQIVND, per germline (reference sequence). V gave up 0 bases and J gave up 9 bases, with 9 bases separating them. The CDR3 DNA follows: TGTGCCAGTAGTATAGATCTTGGGGGTGAGCAGTTCTTC. It specifies CASSIDLGGEQFF.

The J gene is TRBJ1-4, the V gene TRBV2; D might be TRBD1 (6 bases). CDR1 is SNHLY, CDR2 FYNNEI, per germline. The V gene lost 7 bases and the J gene lost 10 bases, with 16 bases spanning the gap. CDR3 size: 13 residues. In nucleotides, the CDR3 is TGTGCCAGCAAGGCCCTCGGACAGATAAAACTGTTTTTT. The encoded protein is CASKALGQIKLFF.

This sequence joins TRBV5-5 and TRBJ2-5; no definite D call. The germline V and J ends were trimmed by 2 bases and 0 bases, with 5 bases remaining between them. The CDR3 consists of 13 residues. Germline CDR1 reads SGHKS; CDR2 reads YYEKEE (reference sequence). This CDR3 reads CASSLWDQETQYF. DNA of the CDR3: TGTGCCAGCAGCTTATGGGACCAAGAGACCCAGTACTTC. Full variable domain (rest looked up from reference TRBV5-5 and TRBJ2-5): DAGVTQSPTHLIKTRGQQVTLRCSPISGHKSVSWYQQVLGQGPQFIFQYYEKEERGRGNFPDRFSARQFPNYSSELNVNALLLGDSALYLCASSLWDQETQYFGPGTRLLVL.

As for this clone: Different DNA sequences within this sample yield the same CDR3. The chain is built from TRBV18 and TRBJ2-7; 9 nucleotides line up with TRBD1. J lost 3 bases, V lost 0 bases, and 0 bases had no gene match. Germline V gives CDR1 KGHSH, CDR2 LQKENI. The CDR3 length is 14 residues. The CDR3 bases are TGTGCCAGCTCACCACCGGGACAGGGCTACGAGCAGTACTTC. This translates into CASSPPGQGYEQYF.

The CDR3 loop is CASSLAGGTYEQYF. The CDR3 DNA sequence: TGTGCCAGCAGCTTAGCGGGGGGGACCTACGAGCAGTACTTC. The chain recombines TRBV7-6 with TRBJ2-7; 7 bases line up with TRBD2. From germline, CDR1 is SGHVS and CDR2 FNYEAQ. After removal of 0 bases from V and 2 bases from J, the junction contained 1 base not matched to a gene. CDR3 length: 14 residues.

V gene TRBV5-1 combines with J gene TRBJ2-3; 7 nucleotides align to TRBD2. Germline V gene sequence: CDR1 SGHRS, CDR2 YFSETQ. The trim removed 2 bases at V and 8 bases at J, leaving 14 bases unmatched. The CDR3 is made up of 16 amino acids. The chain's CDR3 is CASSLSPAGPPATQYF. The CDR3 DNA follows: TGCGCCAGCAGCTTAAGTCCAGCGGGGCCCCCAGCTACGCAGTATTTT. The full variable domain, its missing parts supplied by reference TRBV5-1 and TRBJ2-3, is KAGVTQTPRYLIKTRGQQVTLSCSPISGHRSVSWYQQTPGQGLQFLFEYFSETQRNKGNFPGRFSGRQFSNSRSEMNVSTLELGDSALYLCASSLSPAGPPATQYFGPGTRLTVL.

V gene TRBV9 combines with J gene TRBJ1-1, with a weak D call TRBD1 (6 bases). The V and J ends lost 3 bases and 5 bases respectively, with 11 bases between them. This CDR3 region has 13 residues. Germline V gives CDR1 SGDLS, CDR2 YYNGEE. DNA for the CDR3: TGTGCCAGCAGCGAATACGGGACAACTGAAGCTTTCTTT. It encodes CASSEYGTTEAFF.

This clone appeared a single time. This rearrangement joins TRBV10-2 to TRBJ2-2; either TRBD1 or TRBD2 may fit D (5 bases each). V was pared by 6 bases and J by 1 base, with 9 bases between. This CDR3 contains 14 residues. CDR1 and CDR2 from the germline V gene are WSHSY and SAAADI. The CDR3 loop is CASRGTGNTGELFF. CDR3 coding DNA: TGCGCCAGCAGAGGGACGGGGAACACCGGGGAGCTGTTTTTT.

This clone appeared once. Other nucleotide sequences in the sample specify the same CDR3. This sequence joins TRBV30 and TRBJ2-7; D remains unclear. CDR1 is GTSNPN, CDR2 SVGIG, per germline (reference sequence). The CDR3 is made up of 11 amino acids. V was pared by 2 bases and J by 1 base, with 3 bases between. The CDR3, as DNA: TGTGCCTGGAGTTTGTCCTACGAGCAGTACTTC. It specifies CAWSLSYEQYF.

The chain couples TRBV30 to TRBJ2-1; 12 positions agree with TRBD2. The ends lost 2 bases at V and 3 bases at J; junction bases unmatched: 5. This CDR3 contains 16 residues. Per the germline V gene, CDR1 is GTSNPN and CDR2 is SVGIG (reference sequence). The CDR3 loop reads CAWSRPSGGVYNEQFF. In nucleotides, the CDR3 is TGTGCCTGGAGTCGACCTAGCGGGGGGGTCTACAATGAGCAGTTCTTC. Together with reference TRBV30 and TRBJ2-1, the CDR3 gives the full variable domain: SQTIHQWPATLVQPVGSPLSLECTVEGTSNPNLYWYRQAAGRGLQLLFYSVGIGQISSEVPQNLSASRPQDRQFILSSKKLLLSDSGFYLCAWSRPSGGVYNEQFFGPGTRLTVL.